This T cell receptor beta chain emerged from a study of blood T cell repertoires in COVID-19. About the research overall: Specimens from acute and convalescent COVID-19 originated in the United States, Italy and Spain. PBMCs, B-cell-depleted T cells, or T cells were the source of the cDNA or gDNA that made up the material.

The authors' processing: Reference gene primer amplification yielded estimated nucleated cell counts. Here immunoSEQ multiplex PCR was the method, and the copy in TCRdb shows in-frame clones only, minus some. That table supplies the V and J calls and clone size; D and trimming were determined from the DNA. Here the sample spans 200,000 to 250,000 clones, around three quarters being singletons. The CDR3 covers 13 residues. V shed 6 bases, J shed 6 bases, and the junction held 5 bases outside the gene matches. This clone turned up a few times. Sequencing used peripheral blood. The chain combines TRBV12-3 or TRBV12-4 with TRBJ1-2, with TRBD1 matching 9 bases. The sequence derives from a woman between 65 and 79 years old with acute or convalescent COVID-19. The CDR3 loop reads CASRVTGGDGYTF. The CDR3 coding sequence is TGTGCCAGCAGAGTTACAGGGGGCGATGGCTACACCTTC.